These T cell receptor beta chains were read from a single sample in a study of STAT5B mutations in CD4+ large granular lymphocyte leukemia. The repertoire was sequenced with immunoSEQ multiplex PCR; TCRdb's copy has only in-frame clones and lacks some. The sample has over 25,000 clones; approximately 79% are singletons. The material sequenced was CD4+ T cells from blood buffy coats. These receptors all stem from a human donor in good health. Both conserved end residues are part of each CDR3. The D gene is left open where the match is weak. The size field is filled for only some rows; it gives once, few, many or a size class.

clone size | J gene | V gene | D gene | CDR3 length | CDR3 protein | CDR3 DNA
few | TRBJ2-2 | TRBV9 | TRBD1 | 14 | CASRQGARDGELFF | TGTGCCAGCAGACAGGGGGCGCGTGACGGGGAGCTGTTTTTT
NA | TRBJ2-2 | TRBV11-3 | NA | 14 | CASSLDRVTGELFF | TGTGCCAGCAGCTTAGACAGGGTCACCGGGGAGCTGTTTTTT
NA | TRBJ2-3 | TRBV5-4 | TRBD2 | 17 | CASSSFRLAVNTDTQYF | TGTGCCAGCAGCTCCTTTAGACTAGCGGTGAACACAGATACGCAGTATTTT
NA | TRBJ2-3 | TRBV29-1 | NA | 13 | CSVDRAGTDTQYF | TGCAGCGTTGATAGGGCAGGGACAGATACGCAGTATTTT
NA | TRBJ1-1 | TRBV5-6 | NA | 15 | CASSPKRAGRTEAFF | TGTGCCAGCAGCCCGAAGAGGGCTGGGAGAACTGAAGCTTTCTTT
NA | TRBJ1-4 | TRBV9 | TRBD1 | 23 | CASSVDPGGPGQGKARWDEKLFF | TGTGCCAGCAGCGTAGATCCAGGGGGGCCGGGACAGGGGAAGGCGCGGTGGGATGAAAAACTGTTTTTT
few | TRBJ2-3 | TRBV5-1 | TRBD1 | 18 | CASSSRDRGPSSVDTQYF | TGCGCCAGCAGCTCCCGGGACAGGGGCCCCTCAAGTGTAGATACGCAGTATTTT
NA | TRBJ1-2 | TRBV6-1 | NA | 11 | CASRTDYGYTF | TGTGCCAGCAGGACCGACTATGGCTACACCTTC
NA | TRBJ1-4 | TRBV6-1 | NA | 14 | CASARQATNEKLFF | TGTGCCAGCGCGCGTCAGGCAACTAATGAAAAACTGTTTTTT
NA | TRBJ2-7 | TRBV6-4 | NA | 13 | CASSDFLPYEQYF | TGTGCCAGCAGTGACTTCCTACCGTACGAGCAGTACTTC
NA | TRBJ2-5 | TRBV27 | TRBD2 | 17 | CASRGLAGTRTQETQYF | TGTGCCAGCAGGGGACTAGCGGGGACTCGAACCCAAGAGACCCAGTACTTC
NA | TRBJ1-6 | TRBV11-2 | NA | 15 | CASSLGPQGESPLHF | TGTGCCAGCAGCCTGGGCCCACAGGGAGAGTCACCCCTCCACTTT
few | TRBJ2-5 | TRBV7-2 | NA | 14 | CASSSWTFEETQYF | TGTGCCAGCAGCTCGTGGACGTTCGAGGAGACCCAGTACTTC
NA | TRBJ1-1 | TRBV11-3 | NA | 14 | CASSLNRLSSEAFF | TGTGCCAGCAGCTTAAACCGGCTCAGTTCTGAAGCTTTCTTT
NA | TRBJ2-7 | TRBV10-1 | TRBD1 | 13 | CASYWTGSYEQYF | TGCGCCAGCTATTGGACAGGGTCCTACGAGCAGTACTTC
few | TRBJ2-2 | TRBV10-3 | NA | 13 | CAISYGTTGELFF | TGTGCCATCAGTTACGGGACCACCGGGGAGCTGTTTTTT
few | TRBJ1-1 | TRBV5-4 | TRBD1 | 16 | CASSPDRGLIDTEAFF | TGTGCCAGCAGCCCGGACAGGGGGCTTATCGACACTGAAGCTTTCTTT
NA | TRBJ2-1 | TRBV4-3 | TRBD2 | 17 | CASSPQPPSGAYNEQFF | TGCGCCAGCAGCCCCCAACCCCCTAGCGGGGCGTACAATGAGCAGTTCTTC
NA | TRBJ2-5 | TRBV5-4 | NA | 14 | CASSPDMGSETQYF | TGTGCCAGCAGCCCCGATATGGGCTCGGAGACCCAGTACTTC
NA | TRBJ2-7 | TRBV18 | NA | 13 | CASSLREVYEQYF | TGTGCCAGCTCCCTCCGGGAAGTCTACGAGCAGTACTTC
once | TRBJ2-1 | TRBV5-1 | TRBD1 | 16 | CASSLSGQGFRNEQFF | TGCGCCAGCAGCTTGTCGGGACAGGGGTTCAGAAATGAGCAGTTCTTC
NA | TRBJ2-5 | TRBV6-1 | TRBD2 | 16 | CASREIAGGQSETQYF | TGTGCCAGCAGAGAAATAGCGGGGGGCCAAAGTGAGACCCAGTACTTC
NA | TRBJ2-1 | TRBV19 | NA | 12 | CASPRGGHEQFF | TGTGCCAGTCCCCGAGGGGGTCATGAGCAGTTCTTC
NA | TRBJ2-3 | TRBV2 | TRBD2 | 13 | CASTRGGTDTQYF | TGTGCCAGCACGCGGGGGGGCACAGATACGCAGTATTTT
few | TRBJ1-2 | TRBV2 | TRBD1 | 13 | CASSGYRGDGYTF | TGTGCCAGCAGTGGCTACAGGGGTGATGGCTACACCTTC
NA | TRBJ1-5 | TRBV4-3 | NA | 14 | CASSQQPGTQPQHF | TGCGCCAGCAGCCAACAGCCAGGGACCCAGCCCCAGCATTTT
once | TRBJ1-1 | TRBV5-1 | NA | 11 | CASRPRTEAFF | TGCGCCAGCAGGCCTAGGACGGAAGCTTTCTTT
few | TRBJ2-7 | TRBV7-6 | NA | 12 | CASSSGAYEQYF | TGTGCCAGCAGCTCCGGGGCCTACGAGCAGTACTTC
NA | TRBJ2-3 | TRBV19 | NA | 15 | CASSTRRGARDTQYF | TGTGCCAGTAGTACCCGGAGGGGGGCGCGAGATACGCAGTATTTT
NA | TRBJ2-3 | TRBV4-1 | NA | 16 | CASSRGPQGSTDTQYF | TGCGCCAGCAGCCGCGGTCCCCAAGGTAGCACAGATACGCAGTATTTT
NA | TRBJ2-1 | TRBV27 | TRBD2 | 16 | CASSSLGTSGGHEQFF | TGTGCCAGCAGTTCCCTCGGGACTAGCGGGGGACATGAGCAGTTCTTC
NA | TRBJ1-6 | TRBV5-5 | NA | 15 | CASSLEGSGGSPLHF | TGTGCCAGCAGCTTGGAGGGGTCCGGAGGCTCACCCCTCCACTTT
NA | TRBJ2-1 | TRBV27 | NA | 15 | CASRAAGVSYNEQFF | TGTGCCAGCAGAGCGGCAGGGGTGTCCTACAATGAGCAGTTCTTC
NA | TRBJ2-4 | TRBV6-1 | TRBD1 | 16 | CASSERQGIAKNIQYF | TGTGCCAGCAGTGAAAGACAGGGTATAGCCAAAAACATTCAGTACTTC
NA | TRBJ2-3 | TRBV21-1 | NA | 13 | CASTFLDTDTQYF | TGTGCCAGCACGTTCCTAGACACAGATACGCAGTATTTT
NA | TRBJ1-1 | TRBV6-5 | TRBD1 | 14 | CASSYSGRGFEAFF | TGTGCCAGCAGTTACTCTGGCAGGGGGTTTGAAGCTTTCTTT
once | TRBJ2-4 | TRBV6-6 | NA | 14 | CASSSGLAKNIQYF | TGTGCCAGCAGCTCGGGACTAGCCAAAAACATTCAGTACTTC
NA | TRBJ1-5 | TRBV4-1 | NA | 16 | CASSQDIPPNYQPQHF | TGCGCCAGCAGCCAAGATATACCCCCCAACTATCAGCCCCAGCATTTT
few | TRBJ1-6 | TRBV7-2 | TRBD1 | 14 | CASSLSGTVELLHF | TGTGCCAGCAGCTTATCTGGGACAGTAGAACTCCTCCACTTT
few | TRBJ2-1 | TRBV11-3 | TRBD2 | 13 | CATKSGDDNEQFF | TGTGCCACTAAAAGCGGGGACGACAATGAGCAGTTCTTC
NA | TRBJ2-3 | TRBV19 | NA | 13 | CASRADRGDTQYF | TGTGCCAGTAGGGCGGATAGGGGAGATACGCAGTATTTT
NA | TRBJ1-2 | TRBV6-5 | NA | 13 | CASSYSRSDGYTF | TGTGCCAGCAGTTACTCCCGATCTGATGGCTACACCTTC
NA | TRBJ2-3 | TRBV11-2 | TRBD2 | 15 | CASSSSGGAADTQYF | TGTGCCAGCAGCTCTAGCGGGGGGGCCGCAGATACGCAGTATTTT
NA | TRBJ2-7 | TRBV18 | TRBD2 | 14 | CASCPSGGALEQYF | TGTGCCAGCTGCCCAAGCGGGGGGGCCCTCGAGCAGTACTTC
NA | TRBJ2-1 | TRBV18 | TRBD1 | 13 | CASSPDRANEQFF | TGTGCCAGCTCACCGGACAGGGCTAATGAGCAGTTCTTC
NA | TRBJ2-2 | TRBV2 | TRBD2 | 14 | CASIQRGNTGELFF | TGTGCCAGCATCCAGCGGGGGAACACCGGGGAGCTGTTTTTT
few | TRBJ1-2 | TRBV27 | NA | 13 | CASSLTQGSGYTF | TGTGCCAGCAGTTTGACTCAGGGGTCTGGCTACACCTTC
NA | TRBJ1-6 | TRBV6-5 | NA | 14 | CASSYLRTHSPLHF | TGTGCCAGCAGTTACCTGCGGACCCATTCACCCCTCCACTTT
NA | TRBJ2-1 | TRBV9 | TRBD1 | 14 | CASSPRGLVPEQFF | TGTGCCAGCAGCCCCAGGGGGTTGGTCCCCGAGCAGTTCTTC
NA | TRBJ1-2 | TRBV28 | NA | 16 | CASRHFSGQPEYGYTF | TGTGCCAGCAGGCACTTCTCCGGACAGCCCGAATATGGCTACACCTTC
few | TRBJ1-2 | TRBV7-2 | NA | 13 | CASSLAGSGGYTF | TGTGCCAGCAGCTTAGCAGGCTCTGGTGGCTACACCTTC
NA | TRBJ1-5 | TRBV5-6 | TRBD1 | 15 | CASSLWDRDNQPQHF | TGTGCCAGCAGCCTCTGGGACAGGGACAATCAGCCCCAGCATTTT
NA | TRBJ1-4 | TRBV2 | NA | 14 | CASEEAPRFEKLFF | TGTGCCAGCGAAGAGGCGCCCCGGTTCGAAAAACTGTTTTTT
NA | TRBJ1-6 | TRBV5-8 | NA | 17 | CASSLAVNVRNNSPLHF | TGTGCCAGCAGCTTGGCCGTTAATGTCCGGAATAATTCACCCCTCCACTTT
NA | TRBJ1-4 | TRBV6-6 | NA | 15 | CASRDTATTNEKLFF | TGTGCCAGCAGGGATACAGCCACAACTAATGAAAAACTGTTTTTT